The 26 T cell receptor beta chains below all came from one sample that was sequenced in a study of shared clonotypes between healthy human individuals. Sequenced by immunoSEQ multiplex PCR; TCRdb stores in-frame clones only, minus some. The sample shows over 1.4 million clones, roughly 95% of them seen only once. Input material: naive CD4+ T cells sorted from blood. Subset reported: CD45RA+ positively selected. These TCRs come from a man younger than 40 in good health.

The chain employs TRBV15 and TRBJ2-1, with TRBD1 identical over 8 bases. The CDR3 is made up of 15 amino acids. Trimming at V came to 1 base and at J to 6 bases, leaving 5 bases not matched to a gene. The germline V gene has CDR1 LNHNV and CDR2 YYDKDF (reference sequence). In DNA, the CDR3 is TGTGCCACCAGCAGAGTGAACAGGGGGGTCAATGAGCAGTTCTTC. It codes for CATSRVNRGVNEQFF.

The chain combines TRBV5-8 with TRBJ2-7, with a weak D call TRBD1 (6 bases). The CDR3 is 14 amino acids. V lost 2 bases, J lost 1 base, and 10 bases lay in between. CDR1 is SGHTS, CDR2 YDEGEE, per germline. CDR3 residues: CASSFDRPSYEQYF. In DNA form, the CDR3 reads TGTGCCAGCAGCTTTGACAGGCCATCCTACGAGCAGTACTTC.

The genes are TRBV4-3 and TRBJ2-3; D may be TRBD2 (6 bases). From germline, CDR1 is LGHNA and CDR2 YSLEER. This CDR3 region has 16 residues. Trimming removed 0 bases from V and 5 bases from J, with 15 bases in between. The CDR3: CASSQDWGVFEDTQYF. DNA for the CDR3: TGCGCCAGCAGCCAAGATTGGGGGGTTTTTGAAGATACGCAGTATTTT.

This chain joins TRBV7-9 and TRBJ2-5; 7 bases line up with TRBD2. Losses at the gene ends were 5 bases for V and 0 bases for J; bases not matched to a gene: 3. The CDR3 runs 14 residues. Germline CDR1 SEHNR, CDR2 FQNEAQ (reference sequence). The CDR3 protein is CASSAGEYQETQYF. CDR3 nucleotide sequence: TGTGCCAGCAGCGCGGGGGAGTACCAAGAGACCCAGTACTTC. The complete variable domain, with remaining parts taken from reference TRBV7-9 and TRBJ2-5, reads DTGVSQNPRHKITKRGQNVTFRCDPISEHNRLYWYRQTLGQGPEFLTYFQNEAQLEKSRLLSDRFSAERPKGSFSTLEIQRTEQGDSAMYLCASSAGEYQETQYFGPGTRLLVL.

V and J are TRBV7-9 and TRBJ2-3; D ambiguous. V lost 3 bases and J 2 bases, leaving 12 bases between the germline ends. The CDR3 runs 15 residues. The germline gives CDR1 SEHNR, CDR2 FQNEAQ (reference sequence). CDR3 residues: CASSLIAALTDTQYF. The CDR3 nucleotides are TGTGCCAGCAGCTTGATAGCAGCCCTCACAGATACGCAGTATTTT.

The CDR3: CASSRTGTVEKLFF. CDR3 DNA sequence: TGTGCCAGCAGCCGTACTGGGACAGTCGAAAAACTGTTTTTT. The chain employs TRBV28 and TRBJ1-4; 7 nucleotides line up with TRBD1. After removal of 6 bases from V and 8 bases from J, the junction contained 9 bases not matched to a gene. The CDR3 extends over 14 amino acids. From germline, CDR1 is MDHEN and CDR2 SYDVKM.

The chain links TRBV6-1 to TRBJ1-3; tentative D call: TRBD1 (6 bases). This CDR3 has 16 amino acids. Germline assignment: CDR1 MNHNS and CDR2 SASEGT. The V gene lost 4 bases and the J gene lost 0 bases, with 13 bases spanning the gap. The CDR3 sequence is CASSVRGGYSGNTIYF. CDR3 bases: TGTGCCAGCAGTGTCCGAGGGGGGTACTCTGGAAACACCATATATTTT.

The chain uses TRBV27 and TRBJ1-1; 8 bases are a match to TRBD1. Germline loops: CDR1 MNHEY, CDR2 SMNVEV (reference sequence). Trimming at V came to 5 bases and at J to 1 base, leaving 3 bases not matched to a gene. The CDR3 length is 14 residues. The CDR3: CASSLGTGNTEAFF. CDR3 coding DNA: TGTGCCAGCAGTCTCGGGACAGGGAACACTGAAGCTTTCTTT.

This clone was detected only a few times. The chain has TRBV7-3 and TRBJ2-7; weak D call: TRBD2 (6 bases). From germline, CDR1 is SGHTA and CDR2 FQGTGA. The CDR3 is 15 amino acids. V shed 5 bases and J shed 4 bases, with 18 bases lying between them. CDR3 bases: TGTGCCAGCAGCGTAAGCGGAGGGCCGATTTACGAGCAGTACTTC. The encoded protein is CASSVSGGPIYEQYF.

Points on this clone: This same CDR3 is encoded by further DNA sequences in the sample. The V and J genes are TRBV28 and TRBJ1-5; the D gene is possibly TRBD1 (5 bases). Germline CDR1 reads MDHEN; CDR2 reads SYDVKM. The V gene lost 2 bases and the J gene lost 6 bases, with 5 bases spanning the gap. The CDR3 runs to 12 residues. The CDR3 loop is CASSLTGQPQHF. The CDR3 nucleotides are TGTGCCAGCAGTTTAACAGGTCAGCCCCAGCATTTT.

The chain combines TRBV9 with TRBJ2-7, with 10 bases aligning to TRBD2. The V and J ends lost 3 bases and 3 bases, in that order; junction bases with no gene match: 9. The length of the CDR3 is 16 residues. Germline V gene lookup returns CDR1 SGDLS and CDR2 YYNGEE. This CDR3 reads CASSAGALAGNYEQYF. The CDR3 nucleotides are TGTGCCAGCAGCGCGGGGGCACTAGCGGGAAACTACGAGCAGTACTTC.

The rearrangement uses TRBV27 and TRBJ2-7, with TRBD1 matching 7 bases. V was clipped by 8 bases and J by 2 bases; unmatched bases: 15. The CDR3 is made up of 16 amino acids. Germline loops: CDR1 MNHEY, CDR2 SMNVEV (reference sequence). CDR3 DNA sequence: TGTGCCAGCTACCGGGGTGGCCACAGGGGTACCTACGAGCAGTACTTC. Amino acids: CASYRGGHRGTYEQYF.

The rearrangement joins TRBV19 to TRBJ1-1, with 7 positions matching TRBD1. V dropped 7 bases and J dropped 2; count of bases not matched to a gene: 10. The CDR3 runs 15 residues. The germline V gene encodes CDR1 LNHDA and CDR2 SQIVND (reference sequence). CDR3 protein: CASTLDRALNTEAFF. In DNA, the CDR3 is TGTGCCAGTACCCTAGACAGGGCGCTAAACACTGAAGCTTTCTTT.

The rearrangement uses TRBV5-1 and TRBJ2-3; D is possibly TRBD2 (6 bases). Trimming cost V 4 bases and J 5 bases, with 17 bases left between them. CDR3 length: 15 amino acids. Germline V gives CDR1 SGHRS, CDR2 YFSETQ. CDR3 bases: TGCGCCAGCAGCAGTGTGGGGGGTACTAGAGATACGCAGTATTTT. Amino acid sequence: CASSSVGGTRDTQYF.

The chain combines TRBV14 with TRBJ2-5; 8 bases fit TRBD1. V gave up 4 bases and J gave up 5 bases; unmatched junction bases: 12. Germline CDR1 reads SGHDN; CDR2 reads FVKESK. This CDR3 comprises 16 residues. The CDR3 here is CASSPTLRGRRETQYF. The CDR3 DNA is TGTGCCAGCAGCCCCACCCTCAGGGGGCGACGTGAGACCCAGTACTTC.

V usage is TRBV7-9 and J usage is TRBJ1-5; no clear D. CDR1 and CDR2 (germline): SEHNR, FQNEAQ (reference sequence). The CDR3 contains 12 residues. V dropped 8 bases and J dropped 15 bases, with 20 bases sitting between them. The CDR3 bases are TGTGCCAGCTTTACCTCCGGGGTTCTCTCGCATTTT. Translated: CASFTSGVLSHF.

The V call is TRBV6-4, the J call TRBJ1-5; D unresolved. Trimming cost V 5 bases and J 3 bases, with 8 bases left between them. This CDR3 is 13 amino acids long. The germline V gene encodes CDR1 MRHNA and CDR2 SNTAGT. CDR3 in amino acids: CASSSQPNQPQHF. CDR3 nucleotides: TGTGCCAGCAGTAGTCAACCCAATCAGCCCCAGCATTTT.

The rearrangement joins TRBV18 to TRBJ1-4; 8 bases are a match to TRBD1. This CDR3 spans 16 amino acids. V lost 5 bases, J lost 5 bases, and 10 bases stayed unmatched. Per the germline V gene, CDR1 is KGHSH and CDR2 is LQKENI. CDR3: CASSTGLQGGNEKLFF. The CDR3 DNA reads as TGTGCCAGCTCAACGGGACTACAGGGGGGGAATGAAAAACTGTTTTTT.

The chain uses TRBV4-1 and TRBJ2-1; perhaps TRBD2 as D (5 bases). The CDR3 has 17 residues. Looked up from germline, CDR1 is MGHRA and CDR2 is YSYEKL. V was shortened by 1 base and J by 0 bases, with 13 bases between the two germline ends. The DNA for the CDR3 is TGCGCCAGCAGCCAAGTTGGCCTAGGAGGCTCCTACAATGAGCAGTTCTTC. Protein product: CASSQVGLGGSYNEQFF.

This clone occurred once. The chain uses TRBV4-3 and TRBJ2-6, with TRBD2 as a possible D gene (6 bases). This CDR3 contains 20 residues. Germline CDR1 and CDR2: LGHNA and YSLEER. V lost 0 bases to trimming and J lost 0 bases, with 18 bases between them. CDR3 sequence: CASSQDPPLASLSGANVLTF. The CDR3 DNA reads TGCGCCAGCAGCCAAGATCCCCCGCTAGCGTCCCTCTCTGGGGCCAACGTCCTGACTTTC.

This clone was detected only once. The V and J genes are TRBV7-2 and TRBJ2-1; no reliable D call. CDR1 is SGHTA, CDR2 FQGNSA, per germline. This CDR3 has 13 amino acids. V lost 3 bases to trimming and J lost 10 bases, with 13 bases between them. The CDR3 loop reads CASSLYRTGEQFF. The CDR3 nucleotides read TGTGCCAGCAGCTTGTATCGGACCGGAGAGCAGTTCTTC.

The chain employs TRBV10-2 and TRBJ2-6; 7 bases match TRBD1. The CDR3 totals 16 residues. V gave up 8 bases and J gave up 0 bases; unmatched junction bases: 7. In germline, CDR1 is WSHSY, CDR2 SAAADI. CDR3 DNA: TGCGCCAGCCGTCGACAGGGAAGCTCTGGGGCCAACGTCCTGACTTTC. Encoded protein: CASRRQGSSGANVLTF.

CDR3 residues: CASSPRIGEQYF. CDR3 nucleotide sequence: TGTGCCAGCTCACCCCGGATTGGGGAGCAGTACTTC. The rearrangement uses TRBV18 and TRBJ2-7; D unresolved. CDR3 size: 12 residues. The germline V and J ends were trimmed by 3 bases and 7 bases, with 10 bases remaining between them. CDR1 and CDR2 from the germline V gene are KGHSH and LQKENI.

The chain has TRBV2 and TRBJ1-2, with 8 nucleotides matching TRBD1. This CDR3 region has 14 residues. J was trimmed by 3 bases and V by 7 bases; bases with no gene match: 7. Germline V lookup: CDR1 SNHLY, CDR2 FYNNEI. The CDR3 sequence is CASTPLTGDYGYTF. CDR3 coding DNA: TGTGCCAGCACACCACTGACAGGGGACTATGGCTACACCTTC.

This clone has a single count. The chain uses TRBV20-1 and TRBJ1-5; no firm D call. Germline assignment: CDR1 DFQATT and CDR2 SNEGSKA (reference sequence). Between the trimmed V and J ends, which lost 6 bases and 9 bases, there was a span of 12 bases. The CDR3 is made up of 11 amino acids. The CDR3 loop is CSAIPPRPQHF. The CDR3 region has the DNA TGCAGTGCCATACCCCCGAGGCCCCAGCATTTT.

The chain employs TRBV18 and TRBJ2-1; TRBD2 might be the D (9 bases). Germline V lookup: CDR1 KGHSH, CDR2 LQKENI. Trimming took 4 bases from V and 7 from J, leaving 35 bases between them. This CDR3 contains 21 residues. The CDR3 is CASSLIQGGLANWKAKNEQFF. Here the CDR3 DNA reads TGTGCCAGCTCACTCATACAGGGGGGACTAGCCAACTGGAAGGCTAAGAATGAGCAGTTCTTC.